This section outlines one TCR beta chain sequence together with its context. The CDR3 consists of 14 residues. Trimming pared 0 bases from V and 5 bases from J, leaving 11 bases between. Germline-derived CDR1 and CDR2 are GTSNPN and SVGIG (reference sequence). This specimen belongs to a study of blood T cell repertoires in COVID-19. Study-wide context: Italy, Spain and the United States were the sources of the convalescent and acute COVID-19 samples.

TCRdb's copy holds only in-frame clones and misses some; the assay was immunoSEQ multiplex PCR. Of some 300,000 clones in the sample, 88% were seen once. This rearrangement joins TRBV30 to TRBJ1-5, with no clear D. This receptor was taken from a woman aged 30 to 39 who had recovered from COVID-19. The sample was peripheral blood. The CDR3 DNA reads TGTGCCTGGAGTGTACTAGGGAGGGATCAGCCCCAGCATTTT. This codes for CAWSVLGRDQPQHF.